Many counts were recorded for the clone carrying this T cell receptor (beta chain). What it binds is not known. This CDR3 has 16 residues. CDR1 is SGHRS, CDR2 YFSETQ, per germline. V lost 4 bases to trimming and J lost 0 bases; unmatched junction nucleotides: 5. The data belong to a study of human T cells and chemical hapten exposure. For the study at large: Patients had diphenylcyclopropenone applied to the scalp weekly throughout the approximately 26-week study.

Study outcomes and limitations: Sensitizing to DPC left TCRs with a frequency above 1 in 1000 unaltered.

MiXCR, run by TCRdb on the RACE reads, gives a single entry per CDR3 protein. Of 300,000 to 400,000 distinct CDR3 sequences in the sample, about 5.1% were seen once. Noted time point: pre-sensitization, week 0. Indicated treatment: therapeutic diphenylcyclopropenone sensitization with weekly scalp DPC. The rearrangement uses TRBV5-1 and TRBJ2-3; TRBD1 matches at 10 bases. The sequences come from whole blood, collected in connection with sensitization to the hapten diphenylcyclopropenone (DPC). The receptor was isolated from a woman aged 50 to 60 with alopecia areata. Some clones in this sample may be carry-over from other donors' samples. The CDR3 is CASSARQGASTDTQYF. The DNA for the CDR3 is TGCGCCAGCAGCGCCCGACAGGGGGCAAGCACAGATACGCAGTATTTT.